Each of the 12 T cell receptor beta chains below was sequenced from the same sample in a study of blood T cells in healthy people across ages. With a J-beta primer mix and a sample-barcoded 5' primer, a second PCR ran about 7 to 12 cycles. TCRdb processed the 5' RACE reads anew with MiXCR; each CDR3 protein has one entry. The sample shows fewer than 900,000 distinct CDR3 sequences, under 40% of them seen only once. Sequenced sample: blood. The source is a man aged 18-30 years in good health.

This chain joins TRBV2 and TRBJ2-1, with 7 bases that match TRBD1. Looked up from germline, CDR1 is SNHLY and CDR2 is FYNNEI. V lost 6 bases to trimming and J lost 9 bases; unmatched junction nucleotides: 2. The CDR3 totals 11 residues. The CDR3 DNA follows: TGTGCCAGCAGAGGGGACAGTGAGCAGTTCTTC. It yields the protein CASRGDSEQFF. Variable domain in full (rest from reference TRBV2 and TRBJ2-1): EPEVTQTPSHQVTQMGQEVILRCVPISNHLYFYWYRQILGQKVEFLVSFYNNEISEKSEIFDDQFSVERPDGSNFTLKIRSTKLEDSAMYFCASRGDSEQFFGPGTRLTVL.

This clonotype was seen a few times. The chain carries TRBV15 and TRBJ2-5; 9 nucleotides line up with TRBD2. The CDR3 extends over 15 amino acids. V was clipped by 2 bases and J by 4 bases; unmatched bases: 5. Germline loops: CDR1 LNHNV, CDR2 YYDKDF (reference sequence). CDR3 sequence reads: CATSRNSGGGETQYF. CDR3 DNA: TGTGCCACCAGCAGAAATAGCGGGGGAGGAGAGACCCAGTACTTC.

This clonotype was recorded at least ten times. This chain uses TRBV4-3 with TRBJ2-1; the D gene is possibly TRBD2 (5 bases). This CDR3 contains 15 residues. Trimming took 0 bases from V and 10 from J, leaving 16 bases between them. Per germline, CDR1 LGHNA and CDR2 YSLEER. This CDR3 is CASSQDRGPSEEQFF. The CDR3 DNA reads as TGCGCCAGCAGCCAAGATCGGGGTCCGTCCGAAGAGCAGTTCTTC.

This clonotype was detected many times. The J gene is TRBJ2-7, the V gene TRBV20-1, with unresolved D. Germline V lookup: CDR1 DFQATT, CDR2 SNEGSKA (reference sequence). The CDR3 is made up of 11 amino acids. With 6 bases removed from V and 5 bases from J, the gap between germline ends came to 11 bases. The CDR3 DNA reads as TGCAGTGCAGTCGGACCCCACGAGCAGTACTTC. This encodes CSAVGPHEQYF.

A few counts support this clonotype. The V gene is TRBV7-2, the J gene TRBJ1-5; unclear D gene. Between the trimmed V and J ends, which lost 1 base and 6 bases, there was a span of 7 bases. Germline CDR1 and CDR2: SGHTA and FQGNSA. This CDR3 comprises 13 residues. The CDR3 nucleotides are TGTGCCAGCAGCTTAGTAGGAGGTCAGCCCCAGCATTTT. Translation gives CASSLVGGQPQHF.

This clonotype was observed a few times. V and J are TRBV12-3 or TRBV12-4 and TRBJ1-1; maybe TRBD1 (6 bases). The CDR3 is 11 residues long. V shed 10 bases and J shed 4 bases, with 10 bases lying between them. This chain's CDR3 is CATYRVTEAFF. The CDR3 nucleotides are TGTGCCACGTACAGGGTCACTGAAGCTTTCTTT.

This clonotype was picked up a small number of times. CDR3 sequence reads: CASRGDSPLHF. CDR3 bases: TGTGCCAGCAGGGGAGATTCACCCCTCCACTTT. This chain links TRBV6-5 with TRBJ1-6, with D uncertain. The CDR3 has 11 residues. The germline V gene has CDR1 MNHEY and CDR2 SVGAGI. V was pared by 6 bases and J by 8 bases, with 5 bases between.

This clonotype appeared a few times. J is TRBJ2-3 and V is TRBV5-1; the match to TRBD1 covers 7 bases. The length of the CDR3 is 11 residues. Per the germline V gene, CDR1 is SGHRS and CDR2 is YFSETQ. V shed 7 bases, J shed 5 bases, and the junction held 1 base outside the gene matches. The CDR3 sequence is CASHRGDTQYF. The DNA of the CDR3 is TGCGCCAGCCACAGGGGAGATACGCAGTATTTT. Full variable domain (rest looked up from reference TRBV5-1 and TRBJ2-3): KAGVTQTPRYLIKTRGQQVTLSCSPISGHRSVSWYQQTPGQGLQFLFEYFSETQRNKGNFPGRFSGRQFSNSRSEMNVSTLELGDSALYLCASHRGDTQYFGPGTRLTVL.

This clonotype was seen a single time. The junction differs from germline at one of its ends, possibly a read error. The chain combines TRBV10-3 with TRBJ2-2; perhaps TRBD2 as D (5 bases). Germline-derived CDR1 and CDR2 are ENHRY and SYGVKD. The CDR3 is 14 residues long. The CDR3 nucleotides read TGTGCTATCAGTGGTAGTGCGGGCACCGGGGAGCTGTTTTTT. Its protein product is CAISGSAGTGELFF.

A remark on this clonotype: A read error may account for a junction end that differs from germline. The chain recombines TRBV20-1 with TRBJ1-2, with D possibly being TRBD1 (5 bases). The germline gives CDR1 DFQATT, CDR2 SNEGSKA (reference sequence). This CDR3 has 14 amino acids. CDR3 residues: CSARDLGTQYGCTF. The CDR3 DNA follows: TGCAGTGCTAGAGATCTAGGGACTCAGTATGGCTGCACCTTC.

The chain has TRBV11-1 and TRBJ1-1; D uncertain. V was pared by 3 bases and J by 4 bases, with 12 bases between. This CDR3 spans 14 amino acids. Germline CDR1 and CDR2: SGHAT and FQDESV (reference sequence). The CDR3 loop reads CASSLRQEVTEAFF. The CDR3, as DNA: TGTGCCAGCAGCTTGCGGCAGGAGGTCACTGAAGCTTTCTTT. The entire variable domain, with the rest obtained from reference TRBV11-1 and TRBJ1-1, is as follows: EAEVAQSPRYKITEKSQAVAFWCDPISGHATLYWYRQILGQGPELLVQFQDESVVDDSQLPKDRFSAERLKGVDSTLKIQPAELGDSAMYLCASSLRQEVTEAFFGQGTRLTVV.

To note about this clonotype: A much larger clonotype is one base distant, so this may be a read error. The V gene is TRBV20-1, the J gene TRBJ1-1; TRBD1 might be the D (6 bases). The CDR3 length is 13 residues. Trimming left V 3 bases short and J 3 bases short, with 11 bases between. Germline assignment: CDR1 DFQATT and CDR2 SNEGSKA (reference sequence). In nucleotides, the CDR3 is TGCAGTGCTAGTGGGGGGGCGGACACTGAAGCTTTCTTT. As protein: CSASGGADTEAFF.